The 7 T cell receptor beta chains given below trace back to one sample, sequenced in a study of lymphopenia after photon versus proton radiotherapy. Sequenced by immunoSEQ multiplex PCR; TCRdb stores in-frame clones only, minus some. The table shows some 20,000 clones, with about 93% occurring only once. Specimen: peripheral blood, collected from a patient treated with photon-based radiotherapy. The receptors here all came from a man aged 60 to 69 with pancreatic cancer.

Concerning this clone: This CDR3 is also generated by other DNA sequences in the sample. This rearrangement joins TRBV9 to TRBJ1-3; TRBD1 matches at 8 bases. Germline trimming cut 4 bases from V and 0 bases from J; bases unmatched to any gene: 3. This CDR3 has 15 amino acids. CDR1 and CDR2 from the germline V gene are SGDLS and YYNGEE. The CDR3 reads CASSTGGPSGNTIYF. The DNA for the CDR3 is TGTGCCAGCAGCACAGGGGGTCCCTCTGGAAACACCATATATTTT.

The chain joins TRBV9 to TRBJ1-5, with 7 bases that match TRBD1. Per the germline V gene, CDR1 is SGDLS and CDR2 is YYNGEE. With V trimmed by 3 bases and J by 7 bases, 4 bases remained unmatched. This CDR3 has 13 amino acids. The CDR3 DNA sequence: TGTGCCAGCAGCGCCACAGGGGAACAGCCCCAGCATTTT. Translated, it gives CASSATGEQPQHF.

This chain links TRBV9 with TRBJ2-5; the match to TRBD2 covers 8 bases. Germline V CDR1 and CDR2: SGDLS, YYNGEE. V shed 1 base and J 1 base; nucleotides not matched to a gene: 3. The CDR3 has 15 residues. CDR3 amino acids: CASSVNGGAQETQYF. CDR3 in DNA: TGTGCCAGCAGCGTAAACGGGGGGGCCCAAGAGACCCAGTACTTC.

The gene calls are TRBV5-4 and TRBJ2-3; unclear D gene. This CDR3 is 16 amino acids long. The germline V and J ends were trimmed by 3 bases and 2 bases, with 16 bases remaining between them. Germline CDR1 SGHNT, CDR2 YYREEE (reference sequence). For the CDR3, the DNA is TGTGCCAGCAGCTCCGTCAGAATCGATGTCACAGATACGCAGTATTTT. Translation gives CASSSVRIDVTDTQYF. The full variable domain, in which reference TRBV5-4 and TRBJ2-3 provide the parts outside the CDR3, is ETGVTQSPTHLIKTRGQQVTLRCSSQSGHNTVSWYQQALGQGPQFIFQYYREEENGRGNFPPRFSGLQFPNYSSELNVNALELDDSALYLCASSSVRIDVTDTQYFGPGTRLTVL.

The V call is TRBV5-1, the J call TRBJ2-5; 10 bases match TRBD2. Germline values: CDR1 SGHRS, CDR2 YFSETQ. Trimming at V came to 0 bases and at J to 2 bases, leaving 4 bases not matched to a gene. CDR3 length: 16 residues. This CDR3 is CASSLGPSGGQETQYF. The CDR3 DNA reads TGCGCCAGCAGCTTGGGACCTAGCGGGGGACAAGAGACCCAGTACTTC. Together with reference TRBV5-1 and TRBJ2-5, the CDR3 gives the full variable domain: KAGVTQTPRYLIKTRGQQVTLSCSPISGHRSVSWYQQTPGQGLQFLFEYFSETQRNKGNFPGRFSGRQFSNSRSEMNVSTLELGDSALYLCASSLGPSGGQETQYFGPGTRLLVL.

J is TRBJ2-7 and V is TRBV6-1; 7 bases fit TRBD1. V lost 0 bases, J lost 4 bases, and 12 bases stayed unmatched. The CDR3 totals 17 residues. The germline CDR1 and CDR2 sequences are MNHNS and SASEGT. The CDR3 reads CASSEAYGRGIMYEQYF. The CDR3 coding sequence is TGTGCCAGCAGTGAAGCGTACGGCAGGGGGATCATGTACGAGCAGTACTTC.

This chain joins TRBV7-9 and TRBJ1-3, with D maybe TRBD1 (5 bases). Between the trimmed V and J ends, which lost 1 base and 6 bases, there was a span of 13 bases. The CDR3 loop spans 15 amino acids. Germline CDR1 and CDR2: SEHNR and FQNEAQ (reference sequence). In nucleotides, the CDR3 is TGTGCCAGCAGCTTAGGCTGGGGCGCCTCAAACACCATATATTTT. Translated: CASSLGWGASNTIYF. Complete variable domain (other parts from reference TRBV7-9 and TRBJ1-3): DTGVSQNPRHKITKRGQNVTFRCDPISEHNRLYWYRQTLGQGPEFLTYFQNEAQLEKSRLLSDRFSAERPKGSFSTLEIQRTEQGDSAMYLCASSLGWGASNTIYFGEGSWLTVV.